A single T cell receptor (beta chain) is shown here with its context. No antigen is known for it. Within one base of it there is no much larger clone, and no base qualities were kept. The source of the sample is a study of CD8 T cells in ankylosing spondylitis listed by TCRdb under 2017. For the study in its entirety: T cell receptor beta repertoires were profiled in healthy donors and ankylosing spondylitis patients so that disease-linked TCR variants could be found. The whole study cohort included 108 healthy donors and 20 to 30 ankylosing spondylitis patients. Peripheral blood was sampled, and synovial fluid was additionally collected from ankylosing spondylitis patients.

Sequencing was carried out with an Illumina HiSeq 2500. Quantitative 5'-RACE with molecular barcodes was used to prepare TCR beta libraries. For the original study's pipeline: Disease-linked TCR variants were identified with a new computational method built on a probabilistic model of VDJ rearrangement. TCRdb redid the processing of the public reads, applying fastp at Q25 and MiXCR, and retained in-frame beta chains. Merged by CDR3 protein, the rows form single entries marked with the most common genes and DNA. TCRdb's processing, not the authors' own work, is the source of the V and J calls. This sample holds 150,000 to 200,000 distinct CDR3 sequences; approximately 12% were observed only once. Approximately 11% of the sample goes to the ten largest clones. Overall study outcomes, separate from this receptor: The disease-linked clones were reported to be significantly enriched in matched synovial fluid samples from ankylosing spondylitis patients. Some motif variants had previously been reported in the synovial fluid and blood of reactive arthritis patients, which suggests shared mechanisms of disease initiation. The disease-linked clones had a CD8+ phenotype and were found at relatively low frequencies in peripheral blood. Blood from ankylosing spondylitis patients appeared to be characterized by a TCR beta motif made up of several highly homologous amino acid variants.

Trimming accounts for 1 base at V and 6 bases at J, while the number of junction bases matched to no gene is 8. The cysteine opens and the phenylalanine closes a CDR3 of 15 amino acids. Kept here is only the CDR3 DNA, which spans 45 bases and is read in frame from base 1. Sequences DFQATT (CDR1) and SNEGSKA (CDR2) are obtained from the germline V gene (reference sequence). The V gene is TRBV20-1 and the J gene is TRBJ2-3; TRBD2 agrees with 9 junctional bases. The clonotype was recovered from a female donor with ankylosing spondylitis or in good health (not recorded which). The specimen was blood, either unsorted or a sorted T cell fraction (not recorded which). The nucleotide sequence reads TGCAGTGCTAGAGGTGCTAGCGGGAAAGAGGATACGCAGTATTTT. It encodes CSARGASGKEDTQYF.